The 15 T cell receptor beta chains presented below share a single source sample, sequenced in a study of early stage breast cancer tumors. The repertoire was sequenced with immunoSEQ multiplex PCR; TCRdb's copy has only in-frame clones and lacks some. The repertoire holds tens of thousands of clones, with 65% to 75% as singletons. Sample: blood. These receptors originate from a person aged 50-59 years with breast cancer.

The chain employs TRBV7-8 and TRBJ2-5, with D uncertain. The CDR3 has 15 residues. The V and J ends lost 6 bases and 4 bases respectively, with 18 bases between them. The germline gives CDR1 SGHVS, CDR2 FQNEAQ. CDR3: CASSTRDMVSETQYF. DNA for the CDR3: TGTGCCAGCAGTACCCGAGACATGGTCTCAGAGACCCAGTACTTC.

The chain employs TRBV18 and TRBJ1-4; TRBD1 is a possible D gene (6 bases). This CDR3 is 13 amino acids long. The ends were cut back, 5 bases at V and 3 bases at J, with 7 bases in the middle. CDR1 KGHSH and CDR2 LQKENI come from the germline V gene. CDR3 amino acids: CASSRGANEKLFF. The CDR3 DNA follows: TGTGCCAGCTCAAGGGGGGCTAATGAAAAACTGTTTTTT.

The chain recombines TRBV6-1 with TRBJ2-3, with D unclear. The CDR3 has 11 residues. V lost 7 bases, J lost 4 bases, and 6 bases lay in between. CDR1 and CDR2 (germline): MNHNS, SASEGT. CDR3 sequence (DNA): TGTGCCAGCAATCTAGCAGATACGCAGTATTTT. This sequence encodes CASNLADTQYF.

CDR3 sequence reads: CASTPWDLTDTQYF. The CDR3 DNA follows: TGTGCCAGCACCCCCTGGGACCTCACAGATACGCAGTATTTT. This sequence joins TRBV25-1 and TRBJ2-3; D is possibly TRBD1 or TRBD2 (5 bases each). With 7 bases removed from V and 2 bases from J, the gap between germline ends came to 13 bases. This CDR3 has 14 amino acids. The germline V gene has CDR1 MGHDK and CDR2 SYGVNS.

This rearrangement joins TRBV11-2 to TRBJ2-7; D call uncertain. Germline V gives CDR1 SGHAT, CDR2 FQNNGV. The V and J ends lost 1 base and 3 bases respectively, with 4 bases between them. This CDR3 contains 12 residues. The DNA of the CDR3 is TGTGCCAGCAGCTTAGCCCACTACGAGCAGTACTTC. Translating gives CASSLAHYEQYF. Full variable domain (missing parts from reference TRBV11-2 and TRBJ2-7): EAGVAQSPRYKIIEKRQSVAFWCNPISGHATLYWYQQILGQGPKLLIQFQNNGVVDDSQLPKDRFSAERLKGVDSTLKIQPAKLEDSAVYLCASSLAHYEQYFGPGTRLTVT.

The chain recombines TRBV20-1 with TRBJ2-1; D unresolved. CDR3 length: 11 residues. V lost 4 bases and J lost 8, with 9 bases in between. Germline V gives CDR1 DFQATT, CDR2 SNEGSKA (reference sequence). The CDR3 nucleotides read TGCAGTGCTATCCTGGCGGATGAGCAGTTCTTC. Its protein product is CSAILADEQFF.

This chain connects TRBV9 to TRBJ1-4; TRBD1 matches 7 bases. The CDR3 runs 14 residues. J was trimmed by 4 bases and V by 3 bases; bases with no gene match: 3. The germline V gene encodes CDR1 SGDLS and CDR2 YYNGEE. The CDR3 here is CASSEQGFNEKLFF. For the CDR3, the DNA is TGTGCCAGCAGCGAACAGGGGTTTAATGAAAAACTGTTTTTT. The whole variable domain, filled in from reference TRBV9 and TRBJ1-4, reads DSGVTQTPKHLITATGQRVTLRCSPRSGDLSVYWYQQSLDQGLQFLIQYYNGEERAKGNILERFSAQQFPDLHSELNLSSLELGDSALYFCASSEQGFNEKLFFGSGTQLSVL.

The genes are TRBV4-2 and TRBJ1-2; TRBD1 agrees at 12 bases. The CDR3 is 20 amino acids. V gave up 0 bases and J gave up 3 bases; unmatched junction bases: 14. Per germline, CDR1 LGHNA and CDR2 YNFKEQ. The CDR3 is CASSQDLLWGQGADYYGYTF. The CDR3 nucleotides read TGTGCCAGCAGCCAAGATCTTCTCTGGGGACAGGGGGCGGATTACTATGGCTACACCTTC.

The V gene is TRBV15, the J gene TRBJ2-5; TRBD2 might be the D (6 bases). The CDR3 runs 14 residues. The germline CDR1 and CDR2 sequences are LNHNV and YYDKDF (reference sequence). The ends were cut back, 5 bases at V and 2 bases at J, with 12 bases in the middle. The CDR3 spells CATSGVSGQETQYF. Written as DNA, the CDR3 is TGTGCCACCAGCGGAGTAAGCGGGCAAGAGACCCAGTACTTC.

V and J are TRBV5-6 and TRBJ1-1; D is unclear. The CDR3 contains 12 residues. The germline V gene encodes CDR1 SGHDT and CDR2 YYEEEE. V was pared by 0 bases and J by 9 bases, with 9 bases between. CDR3 protein: CASSLDRAQAFF. CDR3 coding DNA: TGTGCCAGCAGCTTGGATAGGGCTCAAGCTTTCTTT.

This clone has just one count. The V call is TRBV5-6, the J call TRBJ2-7; D ambiguous. This CDR3 is 14 amino acids long. Germline assignment: CDR1 SGHDT and CDR2 YYEEEE. V was trimmed by 2 bases and J by 1 base, leaving 10 bases between them. The CDR3: CASSLSGTSYEQYF. As DNA, the CDR3 is TGTGCCAGCAGCTTATCCGGAACGTCCTACGAGCAGTACTTC.

The gene calls are TRBV19 and TRBJ1-2; weak D call: TRBD1 (5 bases). The CDR3 spans 15 residues. Trimming cost V 5 bases and J 0 bases, with 13 bases left between them. CDR1 is LNHDA and CDR2 is SQIVND in the germline V gene (reference sequence). CDR3 residues: CASSHFGGANYGYTF. CDR3 bases: TGTGCCAGTAGTCACTTTGGGGGAGCTAACTATGGCTACACCTTC.

The chain joins TRBV4-1 to TRBJ1-2; unclear D gene. The V gene lost 0 bases and the J gene lost 7 bases, with 15 bases spanning the gap. Germline-derived CDR1 and CDR2 are MGHRA and YSYEKL. The CDR3 is 15 residues long. DNA of the CDR3: TGCGCCAGCAGCCAAGAGAAGGTAGTGGCGCCTGGCTACACCTTC. Amino acid sequence: CASSQEKVVAPGYTF.

The rearrangement links TRBV13 to TRBJ1-1; D uncertain. V was pared by 1 base and J by 4 bases, with 16 bases between. The CDR3 length is 16 residues. CDR1 and CDR2 from the germline V gene are PRHDT and FYEKMQ (reference sequence). The CDR3 coding sequence is TGTGCCAGCAGCTTAGCCGAGGCGTGGGTCGGCACTGAAGCTTTCTTT. It yields the protein CASSLAEAWVGTEAFF.

This clone occurred a few times. The chain combines TRBV4-2 with TRBJ2-7; TRBD2 matches 14 bases. There are 16 residues in the CDR3. In germline, CDR1 is LGHNA, CDR2 YNFKEQ. V shed 0 bases and J 7 bases; nucleotides not matched to a gene: 5. Written as DNA, the CDR3 is TGTGCCAGCAGCCAAGAGTGGACTAGCGGGGGGCCGGAGCAGTACTTC. Its translation: CASSQEWTSGGPEQYF.